A selection of T cell receptor beta chains follows, all from one sample in a study of shared clonotypes between healthy human individuals. Clones were read by immunoSEQ multiplex PCR, and TCRdb kept only the in-frame ones, dropping some. The profile covers 2 million to 2.5 million clones, with under 95% appearing a single time and around 0.4% taken by the ten largest. The source material was naive CD4+ T cells from PBMCs. The origin of the receptors is a man aged 18 to 35 in good health. Some clones in this sample may be carry-over from other donors' samples. The CDR3 runs from the conserved cysteine through the conserved F or W. A D gene is named only where the DNA matches it firmly. Size tells how often a clone was seen (once, few, many) or the class of an expanded clone, and some rows leave it out.

j_gene | d_gene | abundance | v_gene | CDR3nt | CDR3aa
TRBJ1-5 | . | . | TRBV5-1 | TGCGCCAGCAGCGTGGACGGGCTAAGCGGTCAGCCCCAGCATTTT | CASSVDGLSGQPQHF
TRBJ2-7 | . | once | TRBV12-2 | TGTGCAAGTCGCTCCAACCGACTAGCGGGAGACTACGAGCAGTACTTC | CASRSNRLAGDYEQYF
TRBJ2-2 | . | . | TRBV7-3 | TGTGCCAGCAGCTTAGACGGGACCGGGGAGCTGTTTTTT | CASSLDGTGELFF
TRBJ2-2 | . | . | TRBV28 | TGTGCCAGCAGTAGTGCAAGGGTTCCGTCCGGGGAGCTGTTTTTT | CASSSARVPSGELFF
TRBJ2-1 | TRBD2 | . | TRBV7-9 | TGTGCTAGCGGGAGCGGTGAGCAGTTCTTC | CASGSGEQFF
TRBJ1-5 | . | . | TRBV6-1 | TGTGCCAGCAGTGGGGGGGTTGGCAATCAGCCCCAGCATTTT | CASSGGVGNQPQHF
TRBJ2-1 | TRBD2 | . | TRBV5-4 | TGTGCCAGCAGCGAGGGACTAGCGGGCCGGTACAATGAGCAGTTCTTC | CASSEGLAGRYNEQFF
TRBJ2-3 | . | . | TRBV30 | TGTGCCTGGGGCAGAGGTAGCACAGATACGCAGTATTTT | CAWGRGSTDTQYF
TRBJ1-5 | . | . | TRBV21-1 | TGTGCCAGCAGCAAAGTATCACAGGGGGCTGATCAGCCCCAGCATTTT | CASSKVSQGADQPQHF
TRBJ2-7 | TRBD2 | . | TRBV6-5 | TGTGCCAGCAGGCCGGGAGGATTCACCTACGAGCAGTACTTC | CASRPGGFTYEQYF
TRBJ2-7 | . | once | TRBV10-3 | TGTGCCATCAAGGGGTTAGCGGAAGGTAACGAGCAGTACTTC | CAIKGLAEGNEQYF
TRBJ1-1 | . | . | TRBV28 | TGTGCCAGCAGTTTATTCAGAGTGAACACTGAAGCTTTCTTT | CASSLFRVNTEAFF
TRBJ2-7 | . | . | TRBV5-1 | TGCGCCAGCAGCTTGGTTCCGTCTGGTCCCCTCGAGCAGTACTTC | CASSLVPSGPLEQYF
TRBJ1-1 | . | . | TRBV28 | . | CASSFLAGEAFF
TRBJ2-7 | . | . | TRBV28 | TGTGCCAGTACAAATTCCTACGAGCAGTACTTC | CASTNSYEQYF
TRBJ2-1 | . | once | TRBV6-5 | TGTGCCAGCAGTTACTCGAGTTACTCCTACAATGAGCAGTTCTTC | CASSYSSYSYNEQFF
TRBJ2-3 | TRBD1 | . | TRBV7-3 | TGTGCCAGCAGCCCCGACAGGGGAGATACGCAGTATTTT | CASSPDRGDTQYF
TRBJ1-1 | . | few | TRBV7-3 | TGTGCCAGCAGCTTACGAGGGGGTATCACTGAAGCTTTCTTT | CASSLRGGITEAFF
TRBJ2-7 | . | . | TRBV28 | TGTGCCAGCAGTTTAGTGTCAGGGGACGAGCAGTACTTC | CASSLVSGDEQYF
TRBJ1-4 | TRBD1 | . | TRBV2 | TGTGCCAGTAAAACAGGGGTAACTAATGAAAAACTGTTTTTT | CASKTGVTNEKLFF
TRBJ1-1 | . | few | TRBV4-3 | TGCGCCAGCAGCCGAAGCATGAACACTGAAGCTTTCTTT | CASSRSMNTEAFF
TRBJ2-1 | TRBD2 | . | TRBV6-1 | TGTGCCAGCAGTGAAGCGCCCATGGCTAGCGGGATGCGGAATGAGCAGTTCTTC | CASSEAPMASGMRNEQFF
TRBJ1-5 | . | . | TRBV27 | TGTGCCAGCAGTCTATACCGCCCGGACAGACCTAGGGAACAGCCCCAGCATTTT | CASSLYRPDRPREQPQHF
TRBJ2-2 | . | . | TRBV27 | TGTGCCAGCCGCCAGCCGGTCGGGGAGCTGTTTTTT | CASRQPVGELFF
TRBJ2-7 | TRBD2 | . | TRBV28 | TGTGCCAGCAGTCCGCTGAACCGACTAGCGGGAGGGTACGAGCAGTACTTC | CASSPLNRLAGGYEQYF
TRBJ2-2 | . | . | TRBV4-1 | TGCGCCAGCAGCAAGAACCAGGGTTCCGGCACCGGGGAGCTGTTTTTT | CASSKNQGSGTGELFF
TRBJ2-2 | . | . | TRBV5-1 | TGCGCCAGCAGCTTGCCGGACAGCGCGAACACCGGGGAGCTGTTTTTT | CASSLPDSANTGELFF
TRBJ2-5 | . | . | TRBV11-3 | TGTGCCAGCAGCTTAGGAGAGGACGGCGAAGAGACCCAGTACTTC | CASSLGEDGEETQYF
TRBJ2-6 | . | once | TRBV4-1 | TGCGCCAGCAGCCAAGGACAGACCTACTCTGGGGCCAACGTCCTGACTTTC | CASSQGQTYSGANVLTF
TRBJ2-5 | . | . | TRBV30 | TGTGCCTGGACCCCTGGGCAGGCGAGCCAAGAGACCCAGTACTTC | CAWTPGQASQETQYF
TRBJ1-3 | . | . | TRBV30 | TGTGCCTGGTTAACAGGAACCCTTGGAAACACCATATATTTT | CAWLTGTLGNTIYF
TRBJ2-1 | . | . | TRBV29-1 | TGCAGCTTAAGCTCCTACAATGAGCAGTTCTTC | CSLSSYNEQFF
TRBJ2-3 | . | once | TRBV2 | TGTGCCAGCAGTGAGGCGGCGACAGATACGCAGTATTTT | CASSEAATDTQYF
TRBJ1-5 | . | once | TRBV30 | TGTGCCTGGAGTGTGCGACAGCCTCAGCCCCAGCATTTT | CAWSVRQPQPQHF
TRBJ2-7 | TRBD1 | once | TRBV29-1 | TGCAGCGGGGGGACAGGGAGCTACGAGCAGTACTTC | CSGGTGSYEQYF